This T cell receptor (beta chain) was identified in a study of spatial heterogeneity in lung cancer. Study-wide background: Follow-up PBMC specimens underwent sequencing when available; their median timing was approximately 22 months after resection. There were, on average, more than 8.5 raw-read appearances for each unique TCR and UMI combination.

At least ten counts were recorded for this clonotype. TCR cDNA molecules each had a unique molecular identifier. TCRdb fed the 5' RACE reads into MiXCR, producing one record per CDR3 protein. Altogether about 52,000 distinct CDR3 sequences are present, 6% to 8.5% being singletons, with the ten largest covering approximately 35%. This CDR3 is 17 amino acids long. From germline, CDR1 is LNHNV and CDR2 YYDKDF (reference sequence). V trimming: 2 bases; J trimming: 0 bases; junction bases outside the gene matches: 7. Described time point: blood at routine non-recurrence follow-up after resection. In each case, whole RNA from tumor, nontumor lung or frozen PBMC was sequenced unsorted.

This chain links TRBV15 with TRBJ2-3; 8 bases map to TRBD1. The input for sequencing was PBMCs, taken at follow-up. The TCR was taken from a female donor with early-stage non-small cell lung cancer. This CDR3 reads CATSRQRYRGSTDTQYF. The DNA of the CDR3 is TGTGCCACCAGCAGACAGAGGTACAGGGGGAGCACAGATACGCAGTATTTT.